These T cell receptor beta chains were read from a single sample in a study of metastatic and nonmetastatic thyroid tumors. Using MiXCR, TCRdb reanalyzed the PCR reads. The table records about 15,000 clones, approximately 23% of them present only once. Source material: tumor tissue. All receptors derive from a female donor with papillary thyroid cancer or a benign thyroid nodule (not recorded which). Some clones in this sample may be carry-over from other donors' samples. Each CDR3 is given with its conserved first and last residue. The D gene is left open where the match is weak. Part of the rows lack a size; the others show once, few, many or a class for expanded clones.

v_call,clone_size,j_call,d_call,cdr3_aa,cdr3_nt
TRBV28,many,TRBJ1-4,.,CASSFAGAEKLFF,TGTGCCAGCAGTTTCGCAGGGGCCGAAAAACTGTTTTTT
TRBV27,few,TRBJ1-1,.,CASSLVGERGNEAFF,TGTGCCAGCAGTTTAGTCGGAGAGCGGGGCAATGAAGCTTTCTTT
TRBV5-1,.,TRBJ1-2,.,CASSLDGVAYGYTF,TGCGCCAGCAGCTTGGACGGGGTAGCCTATGGCTACACCTTC
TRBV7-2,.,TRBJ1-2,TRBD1,CASSPGQGGGYTF,TGTGCCAGCAGCCCCGGACAGGGGGGCGGCTACACCTTC
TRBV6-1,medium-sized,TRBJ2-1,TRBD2,CASSELAGGYNEQFF,TGTGCCAGCAGTGAACTAGCGGGAGGGTACAATGAGCAGTTCTTC
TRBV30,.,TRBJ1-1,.,CAWSYDGNTEAFF,TGTGCCTGGAGTTATGACGGGAACACTGAAGCTTTCTTT
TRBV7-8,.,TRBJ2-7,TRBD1,CASSLSGTASDEQYF,TGTGCCAGCAGCTTATCCGGGACAGCGAGCGACGAGCAGTACTTC
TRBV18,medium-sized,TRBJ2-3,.,CASSPVDTQYF,TGTGCCAGCTCCCCCGTGGATACGCAGTATTTT
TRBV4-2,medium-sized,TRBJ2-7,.,CASSQASGLNYEQYF,TGTGCCAGCAGCCAAGCCTCGGGCCTCAACTACGAGCAGTACTTC
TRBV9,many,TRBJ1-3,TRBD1,CASSVEPTGVGNTIYF,TGTGCCAGCAGCGTAGAACCGACAGGGGTGGGAAACACCATATATTTT
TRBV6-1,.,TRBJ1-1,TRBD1,CASGPGQVAFF,TGTGCCAGCGGCCCGGGACAGGTGGCTTTCTTT
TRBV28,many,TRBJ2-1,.,CASSLTGGYNEQFF,TGTGCCAGCAGTCTGACAGGTGGATACAATGAGCAGTTCTTC